The clone carrying this T cell receptor (beta chain) was seen repeatedly, ten times or more. Its antigen remains unknown. This sample was taken from a study of neurological immune-mediated disorders. Findings of the study overall: The study found the most TCR clonal expansion in HTLV-1-associated myelopathy and the least in multiple sclerosis, below healthy controls.

Every sequencing run gave over 200 million TCR-beta sequences, taken from 15-18 subjects. TCRdb ran MiXCR on the 5' RACE reads and lists one entry per CDR3 protein. The table shows under 70,000 distinct CDR3 sequences, with nearly 25% occurring only once. Germline V CDR1 and CDR2: SGHTA, FQGNSA. CDR3 length: 18 residues. The V gene end was trimmed by 2 bases and the J gene end by 5 bases; junction bases not matched to a gene: 13. The sample's time point: technical triplicate 2. A total of 2 million PBMCs stored at -80 degrees C provided the unsorted libraries. The sequenced sample was PBMCs. The source of this sequence is a man aged 60-69 years with HTLV-1-associated myelopathy (HAM/TSP). V and J are TRBV7-2 and TRBJ2-3; 10 bases are a match to TRBD1. CDR3 sequence (DNA): TGTGCCAGCAGCTTAACGGGACAGGGGATTCGGTATGGAGATACGCAGTATTTT. Protein product: CASSLTGQGIRYGDTQYF.